The 32 T cell receptor beta chains given below trace back to one sample, sequenced in a study of T cell clonotyping in hematopoietic cell transplantation. Profiling relied on immunoSEQ multiplex PCR, and the TCRdb table lists in-frame clones only, not all of them. The data contain tens of thousands of clones, around 95% of them singletons. The sequenced material came from peripheral blood mononuclear cells. The source of these receptors is a woman aged 50 to 60 in good health. Some clones in this sample may be carry-over from other donors' samples.

The chain has TRBV5-6 and TRBJ1-3; 7 positions agree with TRBD1. Germline assignment: CDR1 SGHDT and CDR2 YYEEEE. The V segment lost 0 bases and the J segment 9 bases; nucleotides outside the gene matches: 6. CDR3 size: 14 residues. CDR3 region: CASSLDRGIGTIYF. The CDR3 region has the DNA TGTGCCAGCAGCTTGGACAGGGGAATTGGCACCATATATTTT.

The chain is built from TRBV25-1 and TRBJ2-5; 8 bases map to TRBD2. The J segment lost 5 bases and the V segment lost 2 bases, leaving 10 bases of the junction unmatched. This CDR3 is 16 amino acids long. The germline V gene has CDR1 MGHDK and CDR2 SYGVNS. The CDR3 reads CASSEGNRAGGETQYF. The CDR3 DNA follows: TGTGCCAGCAGTGAAGGTAACAGGGCGGGAGGTGAGACCCAGTACTTC.

The rearrangement links TRBV9 to TRBJ1-1; 8 bases align to TRBD1. CDR3 length equals 13 residues. Germline V gene data show CDR1 as SGDLS and CDR2 as YYNGEE. Germline trimming cut 2 bases from V and 5 bases from J; bases unmatched to any gene: 2. CDR3 amino acids: CASSVTGGTEAFF. The CDR3 coding sequence is TGTGCCAGCAGCGTTACAGGGGGGACTGAAGCTTTCTTT.

This chain joins TRBV27 and TRBJ1-6; TRBD1 matches 7 bases. The CDR3 is made up of 15 amino acids. V shed 8 bases and J 7 bases; nucleotides not matched to a gene: 11. Germline CDR1 is MNHEY and CDR2 is SMNVEV (reference sequence). The CDR3 sequence is CASVGGAFGNSPLHF. As DNA, the CDR3 is TGTGCCAGCGTAGGGGGCGCGTTTGGAAATTCACCCCTCCACTTT.

The chain links TRBV11-3 to TRBJ2-5; D ambiguous. The V end lost 3 bases, the J end lost 5 bases, and 10 bases lay between the germline ends. From germline, CDR1 is SGHNT and CDR2 YENEEA. The CDR3 contains 13 residues. The CDR3 sequence is CASSFGTAETQYF. The CDR3 bases are TGTGCCAGCAGCTTCGGTACAGCTGAGACCCAGTACTTC.

The J gene is TRBJ1-5, the V gene TRBV19; tentatively, D is TRBD1 (6 bases). V shed 7 bases and J shed 5 bases, with 12 bases lying between them. The germline V gene has CDR1 LNHDA and CDR2 SQIVND (reference sequence). The CDR3 length is 13 residues. The CDR3 protein is CASKGGVDQPQHF. The CDR3 region has the DNA TGTGCCAGTAAGGGGGGGGTTGATCAGCCCCAGCATTTT. The complete variable domain, with remaining parts taken from reference TRBV19 and TRBJ1-5, reads DGGITQSPKYLFRKEGQNVTLSCEQNLNHDAMYWYRQDPGQGLRLIYYSQIVNDFQKGDIAEGYSVSREKKESFPLTVTSAQKNPTAFYLCASKGGVDQPQHFGDGTRLSIL.

The rearrangement uses TRBV9 and TRBJ1-6; D call uncertain. The germline gives CDR1 SGDLS, CDR2 YYNGEE. This CDR3 spans 14 amino acids. Trimming took 2 bases from V and 7 from J, leaving 10 bases between them. CDR3: CASSVGRGNSPLHF. The CDR3 nucleotides are TGTGCCAGCAGCGTCGGGAGAGGAAATTCACCCCTCCACTTT.

The chain uses TRBV19 and TRBJ2-2; D could derive from TRBD1 or TRBD2 (5 bases each). The CDR3 runs 14 residues. Germline V gives CDR1 LNHDA, CDR2 SQIVND (reference sequence). The V end lost 0 bases, the J end lost 6 bases, and 8 bases lay between the germline ends. CDR3 coding DNA: TGTGCCAGTAGTATAGATCGAGGGGCCGGGGAGCTGTTTTTT. Translation: CASSIDRGAGELFF.

The chain uses TRBV4-3 and TRBJ2-1, with 10 bases aligning to TRBD2. The CDR3 sequence is 14 residues long. V trimming: 4 bases; J trimming: 8 bases; junction bases outside the gene matches: 5. Germline CDR1 reads LGHNA; CDR2 reads YSLEER. The CDR3 spells CASSLAAGGYEQFF. CDR3 coding DNA: TGCGCCAGCAGCCTGGCAGCGGGGGGGTATGAGCAGTTCTTC.

This clone was observed once. The chain links TRBV5-4 to TRBJ2-7; TRBD2 matches 7 bases. Germline V CDR1 and CDR2: SGHNT, YYREEE (reference sequence). With V trimmed by 1 base and J by 4 bases, 5 bases remained unmatched. CDR3 length: 14 residues. CDR3 loop: CASSLRGSPYEQYF. For the CDR3, the DNA is TGTGCCAGCAGCTTGCGCGGGAGCCCGTACGAGCAGTACTTC.

J is TRBJ2-2 and V is TRBV7-3; weak D call: TRBD1 (6 bases). V was shortened by 5 bases and J by 1 base, with 11 bases between the two germline ends. CDR1 SGHTA and CDR2 FQGTGA come from the germline V gene. This CDR3 contains 15 residues. As DNA, the CDR3 is TGTGCCAGCAGCACACAGACAGGGAACACCGGGGAGCTGTTTTTT. This sequence encodes CASSTQTGNTGELFF.

The chain couples TRBV6-5 to TRBJ1-1; D gene uncertain. There are 13 residues in the CDR3. The V gene lost 6 bases and the J gene lost 1 base, with 9 bases spanning the gap. Germline V gene data show CDR1 as MNHEY and CDR2 as SVGAGI. CDR3: CASRLRENTEAFF. CDR3 DNA sequence: TGTGCCAGCAGGCTCCGTGAGAACACTGAAGCTTTCTTT.

The rearrangement links TRBV6-4 to TRBJ1-2; tentative D call: TRBD1 (6 bases). Trimming removed 0 bases from V and 8 bases from J, with 19 bases in between. The CDR3 is made up of 16 amino acids. The V gene's germline CDR1 is MRHNA and CDR2 SNTAGT. The CDR3 region is CASSDSLQWGLKGYTF. As DNA, the CDR3 is TGTGCCAGCAGTGACTCGCTCCAGTGGGGGCTTAAGGGCTACACCTTC.

The J gene is TRBJ1-5, the V gene TRBV7-9; D is unresolved. Trimming shortened V by 3 bases and J by 3 bases, and 6 bases separated the two germline ends. The V gene's germline CDR1 is SEHNR and CDR2 FQNEAQ (reference sequence). This CDR3 has 13 residues. CDR3 bases: TGTGCCAGCAGCTTTCTGGCCAATCAGCCCCAGCATTTT. Its translation is CASSFLANQPQHF.

V usage is TRBV6-5 and J usage is TRBJ1-6, with D unresolved. Trimming removed 5 bases from V and 2 bases from J, with 10 bases in between. Germline V CDR1 and CDR2: MNHEY, SVGAGI. The CDR3 spans 15 residues. Here the CDR3 reads CASSHRTAYNSPLHF. Here the CDR3 DNA reads TGTGCCAGCAGTCACCGGACGGCCTATAATTCACCCCTCCACTTT.

This clone has more than one count but fewer than ten. The chain combines TRBV5-1 with TRBJ2-5, with D possibly being TRBD2 (6 bases). Germline V gene data show CDR1 as SGHRS and CDR2 as YFSETQ. Trimming cost V 1 base and J 4 bases, with 8 bases left between them. This CDR3 has 13 amino acids. The CDR3 DNA reads as TGCGCCAGCAGCTTGACACTAGCAGAGACCCAGTACTTC. It codes for CASSLTLAETQYF.

The chain is built from TRBV5-5 and TRBJ1-2; D is unclear. Trimming left V 1 base short and J 5 bases short, with 6 bases between. CDR3 length: 12 residues. Germline values: CDR1 SGHKS, CDR2 YYEKEE (reference sequence). This CDR3 reads CASSLSSYGYTF. The DNA for the CDR3 is TGTGCCAGCAGCTTGTCTAGTTATGGCTACACCTTC.

This clone was recorded once. This sequence joins TRBV7-2 and TRBJ2-3, with 7 positions matching TRBD1. The CDR3 contains 12 residues. The J segment lost 6 bases and the V segment lost 5 bases, leaving 2 bases of the junction unmatched. The germline CDR1 and CDR2 sequences are SGHTA and FQGNSA. For the CDR3, the DNA is TGTGCCAGCAGCCCACAGGGGGATACGCAGTATTTT. Encoded protein: CASSPQGDTQYF.

This clone was observed a single time. The gene calls are TRBV27 and TRBJ1-5; TRBD1 aligns across 7 bases. V gave up 0 bases and J gave up 4 bases; unmatched junction bases: 9. Germline V gene sequence: CDR1 MNHEY, CDR2 SMNVEV (reference sequence). The CDR3 contains 17 residues. CDR3 amino acids: CASSLSKQGIANQPQHF. The CDR3 region has the DNA TGTGCCAGCAGTTTATCGAAACAGGGGATTGCAAATCAGCCCCAGCATTTT.

The chain couples TRBV6-5 to TRBJ2-2; D uncertain. Trimming shortened V by 2 bases and J by 1 base, and 2 bases separated the two germline ends. The CDR3 has 13 amino acids. Germline lookup yields CDR1 MNHEY and CDR2 SVGAGI. In nucleotides, the CDR3 is TGTGCCAGCAGTTACCAGAACACCGGGGAGCTGTTTTTT. Its translation is CASSYQNTGELFF.

V gene TRBV6-5 combines with J gene TRBJ1-1; D unresolved. Per germline, CDR1 MNHEY and CDR2 SVGAGI. The CDR3 loop spans 11 amino acids. The germline V and J ends were trimmed by 6 bases and 0 bases, with 2 bases remaining between them. The CDR3 coding sequence is TGTGCCAGCAGAGTGAACACTGAAGCTTTCTTT. Translating it yields CASRVNTEAFF.

The chain uses TRBV5-6 and TRBJ1-5; TRBD1 is a possible D gene (5 bases). This CDR3 is built from 16 residues. Trimming left V 2 bases short and J 3 bases short, with 15 bases between. The V gene's germline CDR1 is SGHDT and CDR2 YYEEEE. CDR3 protein: CASSFYGGGDNQPQHF. The CDR3 DNA follows: TGTGCCAGCAGCTTCTACGGGGGGGGAGACAATCAGCCCCAGCATTTT.

The chain has TRBV9 and TRBJ2-7; 7 bases agree with TRBD1. Trimming removed 0 bases from V and 3 bases from J; junction bases left unmatched: 6. Germline CDR1 reads SGDLS; CDR2 reads YYNGEE. CDR3 length: 15 residues. CDR3 in DNA: TGTGCCAGCAGCGTAGCTTTGGGACAGTTCTACGAGCAGTACTTC. This sequence encodes CASSVALGQFYEQYF.

The chain couples TRBV19 to TRBJ1-1, with D perhaps TRBD1 (6 bases). CDR1 is LNHDA and CDR2 is SQIVND in the germline V gene (reference sequence). V was shortened by 3 bases and J by 3 bases, with 17 bases between the two germline ends. CDR3 length: 16 amino acids. The CDR3 is CASSITRGRVDTEAFF. Written as DNA, the CDR3 is TGTGCCAGTAGTATCACCCGGGGGCGGGTGGACACTGAAGCTTTCTTT.

The rearrangement links TRBV9 to TRBJ2-7, with D maybe TRBD2 (6 bases). Per germline, CDR1 SGDLS and CDR2 YYNGEE. This CDR3 spans 15 amino acids. V lost 2 bases, J lost 5 bases, and 17 bases lay in between. The CDR3 sequence: CASSVDRRVGDEQYF. CDR3 DNA sequence: TGTGCCAGCAGCGTTGATCGGAGGGTGGGAGACGAGCAGTACTTC.

The gene calls are TRBV4-2 and TRBJ1-6; possibly TRBD1 for D (6 bases). Trimming took 1 base from V and 6 from J, leaving 13 bases between them. This CDR3 region has 16 residues. Germline values: CDR1 LGHNA, CDR2 YNFKEQ. The CDR3 here is CASSQVTDSPNSPLHF. The CDR3 DNA follows: TGTGCCAGCAGCCAAGTTACGGACAGTCCTAATTCACCCCTCCACTTT.

This chain connects TRBV4-3 to TRBJ1-2; the match to TRBD1 covers 8 bases. The length of the CDR3 is 16 residues. Germline trimming cut 2 bases from V and 2 bases from J; bases unmatched to any gene: 7. Looked up from germline, CDR1 is LGHNA and CDR2 is YSLEER. The CDR3 protein is CASSQQSTGGNYGYTF. The CDR3 DNA is TGCGCCAGCAGCCAACAATCCACAGGGGGGAACTATGGCTACACCTTC.

V and J are TRBV15 and TRBJ2-7; TRBD1 or TRBD2 may be the D gene (5 bases each). CDR1 LNHNV and CDR2 YYDKDF come from the germline V gene (reference sequence). V gave up 2 bases and J gave up 1 base, with 15 bases separating them. The CDR3 consists of 16 residues. The CDR3 protein is CATSRQGEGRSYEQYF. DNA for the CDR3: TGTGCCACCAGCAGACAGGGCGAGGGCAGATCCTACGAGCAGTACTTC.

J is TRBJ1-2 and V is TRBV25-1, with 9 bases aligning to TRBD1. Germline V gene lookup returns CDR1 MGHDK and CDR2 SYGVNS. V dropped 5 bases and J dropped 8; count of bases not matched to a gene: 6. This CDR3 is built from 13 residues. CDR3 residues: CASSPGTGIGYTF. The CDR3, as DNA: TGTGCCAGCAGTCCCGGGACAGGGATCGGCTACACCTTC.

The rearrangement links TRBV7-8 to TRBJ1-2, with unresolved D. The CDR3 sequence is 15 residues long. Germline values: CDR1 SGHVS, CDR2 FQNEAQ. Trimming cost V 3 bases and J 0 bases, with 11 bases left between them. The CDR3 loop is CASSFFRNSNYGYTF. The CDR3 nucleotides read TGTGCCAGCAGCTTTTTCAGGAATTCTAACTATGGCTACACCTTC. The whole variable domain, filled in from reference TRBV7-8 and TRBJ1-2, reads GAGVSQSPRYKVAKRGQDVALRCDPISGHVSLFWYQQALGQGPEFLTYFQNEAQLDKSGLPSDRFFAERPEGSVSTLKIQRTQQEDSAVYLCASSFFRNSNYGYTFGSGTRLTVV.

V and J are TRBV4-3 and TRBJ1-3, with a possible D match to TRBD1 (5 bases). This CDR3 comprises 17 residues. CDR1 LGHNA and CDR2 YSLEER come from the germline V gene. The V end lost 1 base, the J end lost 1 base, and 14 bases lay between the germline ends. In DNA form, the CDR3 reads TGCGCCAGCAGCCAAGCTATAGAGCCAGGGTCTGGAAACACCATATATTTT. Translating it yields CASSQAIEPGSGNTIYF.

V and J are TRBV5-4 and TRBJ1-1; 8 bases are shared with TRBD1. There are 16 residues in the CDR3. CDR1 is SGHNT, CDR2 YYREEE, per germline (reference sequence). The V gene end was trimmed by 4 bases and the J gene end by 1 base; junction bases not matched to a gene: 9. The CDR3 here is CASSPQDRAPNTEAFF. CDR3 sequence (DNA): TGTGCCAGCAGCCCGCAGGACAGGGCTCCGAACACTGAAGCTTTCTTT.